There are a few counts of the clone carrying this T cell receptor beta chain. As yet, its antigen is unknown. Germline CDR1 is SGHTS and CDR2 is YDEGEE. This CDR3 has 13 amino acids. After removal of 0 bases from V and 10 bases from J, the junction contained 3 bases not matched to a gene. The data originate from a study of identical twins. General study findings and limits: Sharing of beta out-of-frame sequences by twins showed a weaker excess. Cord blood beta clonotypes that were abundant carried fewer insertions, and memory repertoires showed no such trend.

Donors uniformly comprised healthy Caucasians. cDNA carried unique molecular identifiers, and a universal primer site was added by template switching. TCRdb re-called the 5' RACE reads with MiXCR, one entry per CDR3 protein. Of approximately 600,000 distinct CDR3 sequences listed, 9.6% are singletons. These sequences were also reported in another study, on yellow fever vaccine responses in identical twins.

Source material: PBMCs. This TCR was sampled from a woman between 18 and 29 years old in good health. The chain employs TRBV5-8 and TRBJ2-1, with 8 bases matching TRBD2. The CDR3 loop reads CASSLVVAGEQFF. CDR3 DNA: TGTGCCAGCAGCTTGGTGGTAGCGGGAGAGCAGTTCTTC.